This passage covers 23 T cell receptor beta chains from one sample sequenced in a study of cytomegalovirus exposure and HLA in healthy donors. The PCR had 60 Vbeta and 13 Jbeta primers. Here immunoSEQ multiplex PCR was the method, and the copy in TCRdb shows in-frame clones only, minus some. Here the sample spans 90,000 or so clones, roughly 73% being singletons. The sequencing input was PBMCs. The receptors come from a male donor in good health and CMV-seropositive.

The CDR3 reads CASGGDSNQPQHF. DNA for the CDR3: TGTGCCAGCGGGGGGGACAGCAATCAGCCCCAGCATTTT. The chain carries TRBV9 and TRBJ1-5; D is perhaps TRBD1 (5 bases). CDR1 is SGDLS and CDR2 is YYNGEE in the germline V gene. This CDR3 is built from 13 residues. Trimming shortened V by 7 bases and J by 1 base, and 9 bases separated the two germline ends.

The gene calls are TRBV29-1 and TRBJ2-1; D is ambiguous. The CDR3 is 13 amino acids. Trimming removed 6 bases from V and 0 bases from J, with 9 bases in between. Germline-derived CDR1 and CDR2 are SQVTM and ANQGSEA. CDR3 region: CSVSQSSYNEQFF. CDR3 DNA sequence: TGCAGCGTGAGCCAAAGCTCCTACAATGAGCAGTTCTTC.

The V and J genes are TRBV11-2 and TRBJ2-3, with TRBD2 matching over 13 bases. With V trimmed by 4 bases and J by 6 bases, 10 bases remained unmatched. Per the germline V gene, CDR1 is SGHAT and CDR2 is FQNNGV. This CDR3 has 17 amino acids. The CDR3 coding sequence is TGTGCCAGCAGCTCCCGGACTAGCGGGAGTACCCGGGATACGCAGTATTTT. This codes for CASSSRTSGSTRDTQYF.

This sequence joins TRBV28 and TRBJ1-5; D may be TRBD1 (5 bases). From germline, CDR1 is MDHEN and CDR2 SYDVKM. The CDR3 runs 14 residues. V was clipped by 7 bases and J by 5 bases, with 15 bases between them. CDR3 amino acids: CASTRRGLHQPQHF. In DNA, the CDR3 is TGTGCCAGCACCCGGAGGGGTCTGCATCAGCCCCAGCATTTT.

The chain carries TRBV6-5 and TRBJ2-3; D uncertain. Between the trimmed V and J ends, which lost 0 bases and 4 bases, there was a span of 5 bases. The germline V gene encodes CDR1 MNHEY and CDR2 SVGAGI. The length of the CDR3 is 13 residues. CDR3 region: CASSYSSSDTQYF. CDR3 DNA: TGTGCCAGCAGTTACTCGAGTTCAGATACGCAGTATTTT.

The chain uses TRBV29-1 and TRBJ2-1, with TRBD1 identical over 11 bases. The germline CDR1 and CDR2 sequences are SQVTM and ANQGSEA. Trimming took 6 bases from V and 10 from J; bases not matched to a gene: 8. The CDR3 totals 13 residues. CDR3 nucleotide sequence: TGCAGCGTCACCCCGGGACAGGGGGGCGAGCAGTTCTTC. Translating it yields CSVTPGQGGEQFF.

The chain employs TRBV6-1 and TRBJ2-3, with TRBD2 matching over 13 bases. The CDR3 covers 15 residues. The germline V gene encodes CDR1 MNHNS and CDR2 SASEGT. Unmatched junction bases numbered 9, after V lost 6 bases and J lost 9 bases. The CDR3 region is CASSPTSGGAGTQYF. In nucleotides, the CDR3 is TGTGCCAGCAGCCCCACTAGCGGGGGGGCAGGAACGCAGTATTTT.

With regard to this clone: Other DNA sequences in the sample encode the same CDR3. The V and J genes are TRBV27 and TRBJ2-7, with 8 positions matching TRBD1. Germline trimming cut 4 bases from V and 3 bases from J; bases unmatched to any gene: 2. Germline assignment: CDR1 MNHEY and CDR2 SMNVEV (reference sequence). The CDR3 is 13 amino acids. The CDR3 sequence: CASSSGQGYEQYF. The CDR3 DNA sequence: TGTGCCAGCAGTTCCGGACAGGGCTACGAGCAGTACTTC.

The chain carries TRBV5-4 and TRBJ1-1, with unresolved D. Trimming pared 3 bases from V and 1 base from J, leaving 4 bases between. The CDR3 is 12 amino acids. The germline V gene has CDR1 SGHNT and CDR2 YYREEE (reference sequence). The CDR3 loop is CASSSWNTEAFF. CDR3 nucleotides: TGTGCCAGCAGCTCTTGGAACACTGAAGCTTTCTTT.

V usage is TRBV5-5 and J usage is TRBJ1-1, with 8 bases identical to TRBD1. Trimming took 5 bases from V and 3 from J; bases not matched to a gene: 3. The CDR3 consists of 13 residues. Germline V gene lookup returns CDR1 SGHKS and CDR2 YYEKEE (reference sequence). CDR3 residues: CASRGQGDTEAFF. CDR3 sequence (DNA): TGTGCCAGCAGAGGACAGGGAGACACTGAAGCTTTCTTT.

The chain links TRBV11-3 to TRBJ2-1; 8 positions match TRBD2. The CDR3 loop spans 15 amino acids. Germline V gene lookup returns CDR1 SGHNT and CDR2 YENEEA. J gave up 0 bases and V 5 bases, and 3 bases lay outside the gene matches. The CDR3 bases are TGTGCCAGCAGCCCGAGCGGGAGCTCCTACAATGAGCAGTTCTTC. It yields the protein CASSPSGSSYNEQFF.

The chain is built from TRBV2 and TRBJ2-7, with 10 nucleotides matching TRBD2. CDR3 length: 14 amino acids. Trimming removed 5 bases from V and 4 bases from J; junction bases left unmatched: 5. Germline CDR1 SNHLY, CDR2 FYNNEI. Here the CDR3 reads CASSSGRAAYEQYF. CDR3 nucleotides: TGTGCCAGCAGTAGCGGGAGGGCCGCATACGAGCAGTACTTC. The full variable domain, completed using reference TRBV2 and TRBJ2-7, is EPEVTQTPSHQVTQMGQEVILRCVPISNHLYFYWYRQILGQKVEFLVSFYNNEISEKSEIFDDQFSVERPDGSNFTLKIRSTKLEDSAMYFCASSSGRAAYEQYFGPGTRLTVT.

The chain recombines TRBV27 with TRBJ2-7; 10 bases are shared with TRBD2. CDR1 is MNHEY, CDR2 SMNVEV, per germline (reference sequence). The CDR3 spans 14 residues. Trimming removed 6 bases from V and 4 bases from J; junction bases left unmatched: 6. In nucleotides, the CDR3 is TGTGCCAGCAGCCCGGGACTAGCGTTATACGAGCAGTACTTC. It specifies CASSPGLALYEQYF.

V is TRBV5-1 and J is TRBJ1-2, with 11 bases matching TRBD1. J was trimmed by 4 bases and V by 3 bases; bases with no gene match: 5. There are 15 residues in the CDR3. Germline V gene data show CDR1 as SGHRS and CDR2 as YFSETQ. CDR3 bases: TGCGCCAGCAGCTGGACAGGGGGCGATTTCTATGGCTACACCTTC. It is translated as CASSWTGGDFYGYTF. The full variable domain, rest sourced from reference TRBV5-1 and TRBJ1-2, is KAGVTQTPRYLIKTRGQQVTLSCSPISGHRSVSWYQQTPGQGLQFLFEYFSETQRNKGNFPGRFSGRQFSNSRSEMNVSTLELGDSALYLCASSWTGGDFYGYTFGSGTRLTVV.

This chain joins TRBV7-8 and TRBJ2-5; 13 nucleotides agree with TRBD2. The CDR3 contains 15 residues. Germline CDR1 and CDR2: SGHVS and FQNEAQ. Trimming cost V 7 bases and J 4 bases; bases outside gene matches: 6. Written as DNA, the CDR3 is TGTGCCAGCACCTTGGGACTAGCGGGATCAGAGACCCAGTACTTC. Translated, it gives CASTLGLAGSETQYF. The variable domain in full, completed from reference TRBV7-8 and TRBJ2-5, reads GAGVSQSPRYKVAKRGQDVALRCDPISGHVSLFWYQQALGQGPEFLTYFQNEAQLDKSGLPSDRFFAERPEGSVSTLKIQRTQQEDSAVYLCASTLGLAGSETQYFGPGTRLLVL.

The rearrangement joins TRBV27 to TRBJ2-7; TRBD1 matches 10 bases. Germline V CDR1 and CDR2: MNHEY, SMNVEV (reference sequence). CDR3 length equals 14 residues. Trimming took 5 bases from V and 5 from J; bases not matched to a gene: 6. Here the CDR3 DNA reads TGTGCCAGCAGTAACCGGGACAGGGGCCACGAGCAGTACTTC. Encoded protein: CASSNRDRGHEQYF.

The chain recombines TRBV9 with TRBJ2-5; possible D gene TRBD1, 6 bases. There are 15 residues in the CDR3. Germline V CDR1 and CDR2: SGDLS, YYNGEE. The V gene lost 1 base and the J gene lost 5 bases, with 15 bases spanning the gap. CDR3 sequence (DNA): TGTGCCAGCAGCGTAACGGGTACGAGGGGGGAGACCCAGTACTTC. It codes for CASSVTGTRGETQYF.

This chain joins TRBV9 and TRBJ2-3, with 9 nucleotides matching TRBD2. V dropped 0 bases and J dropped 1; count of bases not matched to a gene: 3. Germline CDR1 and CDR2: SGDLS and YYNGEE. The CDR3 runs 16 residues. The CDR3 region has the DNA TGTGCCAGCAGCGTAGCGTCTAGCGGGGGCACAGATACGCAGTATTTT. Amino acids: CASSVASSGGTDTQYF.

This sequence joins TRBV5-1 and TRBJ1-1, with D perhaps matching TRBD1 (6 bases). The CDR3 sequence is 15 residues long. CDR1 and CDR2 from the germline V gene are SGHRS and YFSETQ. V was clipped by 4 bases and J by 5 bases, with 18 bases between them. Here the CDR3 reads CASSGYIQGSTEAFF. The CDR3, as DNA: TGCGCCAGCAGCGGCTACATACAGGGTTCGACTGAAGCTTTCTTT.

The sample holds one count of this clone. The rearrangement joins TRBV4-2 to TRBJ2-3, with 8 bases lining up with TRBD2. Germline CDR1 and CDR2: LGHNA and YNFKEQ. V lost 4 bases, J lost 5 bases, and 11 bases stayed unmatched. The CDR3 totals 16 residues. CDR3: CASSLSPGLAQDTQYF. CDR3 DNA: TGTGCCAGCAGCCTCTCCCCCGGACTAGCCCAAGATACGCAGTATTTT.

This rearrangement joins TRBV4-1 to TRBJ2-5; TRBD1 agrees at 8 bases. Germline V lookup: CDR1 MGHRA, CDR2 YSYEKL. The CDR3 runs to 15 residues. V was pared by 2 bases and J by 4 bases, with 6 bases of the junction left unmatched. The CDR3 coding sequence is TGCGCCAGCAGCCAACACCCAGACAGGGGAGAGACCCAGTACTTC. Translating it yields CASSQHPDRGETQYF.

This chain uses TRBV10-3 with TRBJ2-1; tentative D call: TRBD2 (6 bases). V shed 3 bases and J shed 8 bases, with 14 bases lying between them. Per the germline V gene, CDR1 is ENHRY and CDR2 is SYGVKD. The CDR3 is 14 residues long. CDR3 loop: CAISDRELAHEQFF. CDR3 bases: TGTGCCATCAGTGACCGGGAGCTTGCTCATGAGCAGTTCTTC.

The V call is TRBV28, the J call TRBJ1-2; possibly TRBD1 for D (5 bases). The CDR3 is made up of 17 amino acids. The germline V gene encodes CDR1 MDHEN and CDR2 SYDVKM. With 1 base removed from V and 0 bases from J, the gap between germline ends came to 15 bases. CDR3 coding DNA: TGTGCCAGCAGTTTATCGGGGGTTTCGGAGACTAACTATGGCTACACCTTC. It translates to CASSLSGVSETNYGYTF.